The clone carrying this T cell receptor (beta chain) occurred many times. The germline gives CDR1 MNHEY, CDR2 SMNVEV (reference sequence). The CDR3 covers 15 residues. Deletions cut 6 bases from V and 1 base from J, with 13 bases between. This entry comes from a study of spatial heterogeneity in lung cancer. Stated time point: sample taken at primary tumor resection. Whole RNA was taken from tumor, nontumor lung or frozen PBMC; it was then sequenced unsorted. TCRdb analysed the 5' RACE reads with MiXCR anew, one entry per CDR3 protein. The table shows about 44,000 distinct CDR3 sequences, with roughly 13% occurring only once.

The TCR comes from a male donor with early-stage non-small cell lung cancer. Specimen: PBMCs, collected at surgery. The chain recombines TRBV27 with TRBJ1-5, with D perhaps matching TRBD1 (6 bases). CDR3 coding DNA: TGTGCCAGCAGGATCCAGGGGCACAGCAATCAGCCCCAGCATTTT. Its translation: CASRIQGHSNQPQHF.